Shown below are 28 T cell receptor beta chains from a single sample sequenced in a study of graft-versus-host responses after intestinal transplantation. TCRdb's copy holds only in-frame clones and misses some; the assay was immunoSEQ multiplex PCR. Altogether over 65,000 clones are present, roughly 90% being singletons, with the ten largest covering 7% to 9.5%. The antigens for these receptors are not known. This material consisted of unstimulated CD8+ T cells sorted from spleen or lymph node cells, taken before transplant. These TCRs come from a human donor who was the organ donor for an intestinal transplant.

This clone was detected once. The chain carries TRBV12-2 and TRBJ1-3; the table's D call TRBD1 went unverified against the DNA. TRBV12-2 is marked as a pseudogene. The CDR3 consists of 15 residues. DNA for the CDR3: TGTGCAGCTAACAGCCAAAAACGCTCTGGAAACACCATATATTTT. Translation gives CAANSQKRSGNTIYF.

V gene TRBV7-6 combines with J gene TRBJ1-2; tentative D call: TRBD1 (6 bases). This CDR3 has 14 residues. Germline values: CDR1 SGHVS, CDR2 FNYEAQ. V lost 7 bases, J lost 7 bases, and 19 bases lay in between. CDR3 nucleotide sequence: TGTGCCAGCACCATGAAGGGGGGGGCTGGTGGCTACACCTTC. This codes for CASTMKGGAGGYTF.

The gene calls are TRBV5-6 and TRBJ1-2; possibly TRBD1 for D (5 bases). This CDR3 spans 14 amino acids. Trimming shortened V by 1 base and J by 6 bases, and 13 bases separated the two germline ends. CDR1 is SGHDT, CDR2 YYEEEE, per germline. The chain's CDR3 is CASSLQSGWDGYTF. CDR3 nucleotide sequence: TGTGCCAGCAGCTTGCAGTCAGGGTGGGATGGCTACACCTTC.

The CDR3 sequence: CASSPPAGAIYGYTF. CDR3 in DNA: TGTGCCAGCAGCCCCCCGGCGGGCGCTATCTATGGCTACACCTTC. The rearrangement uses TRBV11-2 and TRBJ1-2; D not certain. The CDR3 consists of 15 residues. V was shortened by 5 bases and J by 4 bases, with 17 bases between the two germline ends. Germline CDR1 SGHAT, CDR2 FQNNGV.

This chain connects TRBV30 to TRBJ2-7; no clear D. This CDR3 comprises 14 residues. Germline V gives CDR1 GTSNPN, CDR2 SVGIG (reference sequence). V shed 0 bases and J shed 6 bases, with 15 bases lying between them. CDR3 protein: CAWSVHVLVGEQYF. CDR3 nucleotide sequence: TGTGCCTGGAGTGTACACGTTTTGGTTGGCGAGCAGTACTTC.

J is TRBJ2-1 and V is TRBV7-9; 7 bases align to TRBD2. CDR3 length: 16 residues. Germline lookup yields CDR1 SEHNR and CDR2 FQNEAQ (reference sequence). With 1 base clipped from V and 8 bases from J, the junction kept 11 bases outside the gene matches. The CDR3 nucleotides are TGTGCCAGCAGCTTAGAGTATCTAGGGGAGGGGTATGAGCAGTTCTTC. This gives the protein CASSLEYLGEGYEQFF.

DNA for the CDR3: TGTGCCAGCAGCATACTAACAGGTTCAGTCGGCTACACCTTC. Its protein product is CASSILTGSVGYTF. The rearrangement links TRBV13 to TRBJ1-2, with a possible D match to TRBD1 (5 bases). This CDR3 is 14 amino acids long. V lost 5 bases and J lost 8, with 18 bases in between. CDR1 and CDR2 from the germline V gene are PRHDT and FYEKMQ (reference sequence).

The CDR3 sequence: CASSPAGQNTEAFF. In DNA, the CDR3 is TGTGCCAGCAGCCCGGCGGGGCAGAACACTGAAGCTTTCTTT. This chain links TRBV9 with TRBJ1-1, with TRBD1 as a possible D gene (5 bases). V was cut by 4 bases and J by 1 base, with 11 bases left in between. Germline V CDR1 and CDR2: SGDLS, YYNGEE. The CDR3 is 14 residues long.

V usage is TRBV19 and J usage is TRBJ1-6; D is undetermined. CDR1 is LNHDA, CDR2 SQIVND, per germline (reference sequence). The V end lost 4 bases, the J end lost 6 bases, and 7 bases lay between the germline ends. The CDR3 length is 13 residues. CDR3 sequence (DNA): TGTGCCAGTAGTAACGACCTTAATTCACCCCTCCACTTT. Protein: CASSNDLNSPLHF. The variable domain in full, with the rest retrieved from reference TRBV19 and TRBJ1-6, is DGGITQSPKYLFRKEGQNVTLSCEQNLNHDAMYWYRQDPGQGLRLIYYSQIVNDFQKGDIAEGYSVSREKKESFPLTVTSAQKNPTAFYLCASSNDLNSPLHFGNGTRLTVT.

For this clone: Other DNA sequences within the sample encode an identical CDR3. CDR3: CASSFGDTEAFF. CDR3 sequence (DNA): TGTGCCAGCAGCTTTGGGGACACTGAAGCTTTCTTT. This chain connects TRBV5-4 to TRBJ1-1, with no clear D. CDR3 length: 12 residues. Germline CDR1 SGHNT, CDR2 YYREEE (reference sequence). V was cut by 2 bases and J by 3 bases, with 5 bases left in between.

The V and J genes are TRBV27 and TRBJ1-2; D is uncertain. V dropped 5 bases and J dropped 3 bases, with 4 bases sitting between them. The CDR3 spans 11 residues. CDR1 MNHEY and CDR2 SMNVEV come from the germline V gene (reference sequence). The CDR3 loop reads CASSGDYGYTF. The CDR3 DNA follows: TGTGCCAGCAGTGGAGACTATGGCTACACCTTC.

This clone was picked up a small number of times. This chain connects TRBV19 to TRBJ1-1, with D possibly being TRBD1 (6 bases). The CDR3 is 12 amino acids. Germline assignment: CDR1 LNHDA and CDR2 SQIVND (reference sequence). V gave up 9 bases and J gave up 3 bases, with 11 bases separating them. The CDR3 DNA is TGTGCCAGCCAGGGGCCCTACACTGAAGCTTTCTTT. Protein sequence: CASQGPYTEAFF.

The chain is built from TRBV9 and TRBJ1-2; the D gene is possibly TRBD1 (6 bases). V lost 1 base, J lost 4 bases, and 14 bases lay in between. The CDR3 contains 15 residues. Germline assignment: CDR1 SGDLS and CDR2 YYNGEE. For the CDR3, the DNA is TGTGCCAGCAGCGTATCCTCGGGGGGCGTCTATGGCTACACCTTC. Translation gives CASSVSSGGVYGYTF.

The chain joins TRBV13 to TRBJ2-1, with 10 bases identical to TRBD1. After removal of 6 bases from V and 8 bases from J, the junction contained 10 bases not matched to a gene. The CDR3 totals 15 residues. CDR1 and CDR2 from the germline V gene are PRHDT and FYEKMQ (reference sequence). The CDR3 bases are TGTGCCAGCAGATCCGGACAGGGGGAGTGGGATGAGCAGTTCTTC. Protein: CASRSGQGEWDEQFF.

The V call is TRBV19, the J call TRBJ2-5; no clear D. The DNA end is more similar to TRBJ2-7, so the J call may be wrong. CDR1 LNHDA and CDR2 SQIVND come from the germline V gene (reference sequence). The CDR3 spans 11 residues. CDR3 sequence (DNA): TGTGCCAGTAGGGGTTCCTACGAGCAGTACTTC. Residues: CASRGSYEQYF.

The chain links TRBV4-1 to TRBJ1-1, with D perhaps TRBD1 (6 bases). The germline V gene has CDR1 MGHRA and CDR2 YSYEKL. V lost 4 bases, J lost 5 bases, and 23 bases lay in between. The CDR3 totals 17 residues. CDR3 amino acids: CASSPSRDTLIETEAFF. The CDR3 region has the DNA TGCGCCAGCAGCCCTAGCCGGGACACCCTCATAGAGACTGAAGCTTTCTTT.

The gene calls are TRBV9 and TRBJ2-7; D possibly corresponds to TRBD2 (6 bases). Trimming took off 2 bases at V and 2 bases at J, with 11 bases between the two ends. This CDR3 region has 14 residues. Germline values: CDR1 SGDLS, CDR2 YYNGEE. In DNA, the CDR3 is TGTGCCAGCAGCGTGGGACTGACTACCTACGAGCAGTACTTC. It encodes CASSVGLTTYEQYF.

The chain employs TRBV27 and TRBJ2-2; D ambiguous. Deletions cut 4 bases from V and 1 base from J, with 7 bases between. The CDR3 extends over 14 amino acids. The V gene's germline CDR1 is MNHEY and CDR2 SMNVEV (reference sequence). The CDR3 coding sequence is TGTGCCAGCAGTTATTCCAGGAACACCGGGGAGCTGTTTTTT. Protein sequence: CASSYSRNTGELFF.

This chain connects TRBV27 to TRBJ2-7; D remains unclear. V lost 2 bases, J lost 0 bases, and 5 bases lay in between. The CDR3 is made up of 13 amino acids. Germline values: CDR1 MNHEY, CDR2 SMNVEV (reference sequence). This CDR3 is CASSLRVSYEQYF. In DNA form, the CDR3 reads TGTGCCAGCAGTTTACGGGTCTCCTACGAGCAGTACTTC.

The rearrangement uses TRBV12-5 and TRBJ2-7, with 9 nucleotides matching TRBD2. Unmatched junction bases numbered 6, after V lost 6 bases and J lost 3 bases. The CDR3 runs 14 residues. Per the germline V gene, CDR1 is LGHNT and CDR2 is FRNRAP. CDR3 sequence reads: CASGPTSGIYEQYF. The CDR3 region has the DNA TGTGCTAGTGGCCCGACTAGCGGAATCTACGAGCAGTACTTC.

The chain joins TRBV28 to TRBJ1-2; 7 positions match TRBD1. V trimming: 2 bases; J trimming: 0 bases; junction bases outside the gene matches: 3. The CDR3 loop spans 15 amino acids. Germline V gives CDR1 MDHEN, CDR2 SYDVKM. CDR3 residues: CASSLGDRPNYGYTF. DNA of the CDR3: TGTGCCAGCAGTTTAGGGGACAGACCTAACTATGGCTACACCTTC.

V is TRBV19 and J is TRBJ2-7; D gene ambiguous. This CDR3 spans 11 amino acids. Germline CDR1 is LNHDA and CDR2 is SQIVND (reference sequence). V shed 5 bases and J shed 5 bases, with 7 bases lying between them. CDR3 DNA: TGTGCCAGTAGTTACGGACACGAGCAGTACTTC. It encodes CASSYGHEQYF.

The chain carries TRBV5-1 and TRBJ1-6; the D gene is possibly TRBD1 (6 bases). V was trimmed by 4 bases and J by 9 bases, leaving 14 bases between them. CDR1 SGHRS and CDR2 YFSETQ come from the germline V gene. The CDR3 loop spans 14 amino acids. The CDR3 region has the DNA TGCGCCAGCAGCGAGGGGGGGTGGCCTTCACCCCTCCACTTT. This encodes CASSEGGWPSPLHF.

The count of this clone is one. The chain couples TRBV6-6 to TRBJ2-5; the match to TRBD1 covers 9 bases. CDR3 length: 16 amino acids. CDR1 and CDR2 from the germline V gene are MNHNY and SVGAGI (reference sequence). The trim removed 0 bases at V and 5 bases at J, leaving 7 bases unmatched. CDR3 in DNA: TGTGCCAGCAGTTACTCGACATACGGGACAGGGGAGACCCAGTACTTC. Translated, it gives CASSYSTYGTGETQYF.

The DNA for the CDR3 is TGCGCCAGCAGCCCGGTAGGGATCACTGAAGCTTTCTTT. Translated, it gives CASSPVGITEAFF. The genes are TRBV4-1 and TRBJ1-1; the D is unclear. The V end lost 4 bases, the J end lost 4 bases, and 10 bases lay between the germline ends. CDR1 and CDR2 (germline): MGHRA, YSYEKL. This CDR3 is 13 amino acids long.

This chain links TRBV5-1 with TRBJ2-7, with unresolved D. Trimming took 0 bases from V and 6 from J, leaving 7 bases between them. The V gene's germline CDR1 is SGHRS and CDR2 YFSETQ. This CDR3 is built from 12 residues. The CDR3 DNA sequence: TGCGCCAGCAGCTTGGTACACGGCGAGCAGTACTTC. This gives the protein CASSLVHGEQYF.

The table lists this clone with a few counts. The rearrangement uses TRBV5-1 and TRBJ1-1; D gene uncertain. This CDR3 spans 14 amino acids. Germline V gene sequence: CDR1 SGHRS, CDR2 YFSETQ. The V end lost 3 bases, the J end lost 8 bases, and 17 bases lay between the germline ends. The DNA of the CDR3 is TGCGCCAGCAGCTCTTACTTTGACGAGGGCGAAGCTTTCTTT. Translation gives CASSSYFDEGEAFF.

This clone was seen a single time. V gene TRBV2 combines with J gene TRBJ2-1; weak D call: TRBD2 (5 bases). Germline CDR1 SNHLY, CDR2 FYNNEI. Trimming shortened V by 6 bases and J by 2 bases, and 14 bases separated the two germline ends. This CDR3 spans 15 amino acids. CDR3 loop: CASRSSGPAYNEQFF. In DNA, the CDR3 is TGTGCCAGCAGATCCAGCGGCCCAGCCTACAATGAGCAGTTCTTC.